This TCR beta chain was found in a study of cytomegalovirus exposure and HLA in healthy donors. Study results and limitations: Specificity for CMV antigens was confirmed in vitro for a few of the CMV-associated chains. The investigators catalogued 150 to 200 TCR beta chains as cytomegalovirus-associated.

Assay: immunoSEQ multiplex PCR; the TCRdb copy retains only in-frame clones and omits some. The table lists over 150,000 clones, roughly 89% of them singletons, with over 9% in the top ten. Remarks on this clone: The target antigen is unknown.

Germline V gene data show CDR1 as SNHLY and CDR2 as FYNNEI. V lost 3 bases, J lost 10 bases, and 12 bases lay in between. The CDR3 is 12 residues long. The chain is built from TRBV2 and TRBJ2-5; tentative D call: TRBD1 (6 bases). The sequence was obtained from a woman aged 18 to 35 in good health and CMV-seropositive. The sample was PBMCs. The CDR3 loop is CASSEVGGDQYF. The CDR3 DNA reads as TGTGCCAGCAGTGAGGTTGGGGGCGACCAGTACTTC.